Here is one TCR beta chain with its context. The length of the CDR3 is 16 residues. CDR1 and CDR2 (germline): SGHRS, YFSETQ. V was pared by 0 bases and J by 6 bases, with 5 bases of the junction left unmatched. This record belongs to a study of preoperative IRX-2 immunotherapy in early breast cancer. The treatment is: preoperative locoregional IRX-2 cytokine immunotherapy. Samples came from a phase Ib trial of preoperative locoregional IRX-2 cytokine immunotherapy. Sequencing used immunoSEQ multiplex PCR; TCRdb keeps in-frame clones, though not all of them. The data hold approximately 98,000 clones, with 86% observed a single time.

This specimen consisted of tumor tissue, obtained after IRX-2 immunotherapy. The TCR comes from a human donor with breast cancer. This chain uses TRBV5-1 with TRBJ2-2, with 10 nucleotides matching TRBD2. The CDR3 coding sequence is TGCGCCAGCAGCTTGGAGGTAGCGGGGGGCCCCGGGGAGCTGTTTTTT. Translating gives CASSLEVAGGPGELFF.